Listed below are T cell receptor beta chains from one sample, sequenced in a study of post-analysis software for immune sequencing data. TCRdb recomputed calls from the PCR reads with MiXCR, one row per CDR3 protein. This table has hundreds of thousands of distinct CDR3 sequences, approximately 60% appearing once. What was sequenced was blood. Receptors were obtained from a girl aged 2-9 years with multiple sclerosis. Each CDR3 is given without its conserved first and last residue. Rows give clone size only sometimes, using once, few, many, or a class for an expanded clone.

V gene	J gene	clone size	CDR3 protein
TRBV18	TRBJ1-1	NA	ASLAGARTEAF
TRBV29-1	TRBJ2-1	few	SVEDRAYNEQF
TRBV20-1	TRBJ2-2	NA	SAGRAGELF
TRBV12-3/TRBV12-4	TRBJ2-1	NA	ASSFGLAGF
TRBV14	TRBJ1-2	NA	ASSEDRDSLYGYT
TRBV10-1	TRBJ2-1	NA	ASSERLADDNEQF
TRBV6-6	TRBJ2-5	NA	ASRPWTGPQETQY
TRBV5-1	TRBJ2-3	NA	ASSLYGGTSTDTQY
TRBV7-2	TRBJ2-3	once	ASSLVWGGSTDTQY
TRBV7-9	TRBJ2-4	NA	ASSREPGEAKNIQY
TRBV29-1	TRBJ2-2	NA	SVDHRENTGELF
TRBV27	TRBJ2-6	NA	ASSLFRGLSSGANVLT